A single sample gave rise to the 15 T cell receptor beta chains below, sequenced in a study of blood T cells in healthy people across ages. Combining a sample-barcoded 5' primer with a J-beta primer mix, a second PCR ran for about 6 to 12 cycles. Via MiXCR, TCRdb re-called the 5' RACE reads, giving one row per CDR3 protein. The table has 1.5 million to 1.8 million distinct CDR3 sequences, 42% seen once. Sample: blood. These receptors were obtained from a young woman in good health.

The CDR3 region has the DNA TGCGCCAGCAGCCAAGCACAGGGTCATGAGCAGTTCTTC. Translating it yields CASSQAQGHEQFF. The chain recombines TRBV4-3 with TRBJ2-1; weak D call: TRBD1 (6 bases). Germline loops: CDR1 LGHNA, CDR2 YSLEER. V was pared by 1 base and J by 8 bases, with 9 bases between. The CDR3 is made up of 13 amino acids.

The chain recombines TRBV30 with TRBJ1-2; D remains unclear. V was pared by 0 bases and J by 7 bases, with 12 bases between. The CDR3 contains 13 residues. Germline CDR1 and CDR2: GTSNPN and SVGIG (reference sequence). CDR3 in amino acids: CAWSVLEGSGYTF. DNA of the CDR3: TGTGCCTGGAGTGTGCTTGAGGGCAGTGGCTACACCTTC. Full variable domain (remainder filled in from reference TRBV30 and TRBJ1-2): SQTIHQWPATLVQPVGSPLSLECTVEGTSNPNLYWYRQAAGRGLQLLFYSVGIGQISSEVPQNLSASRPQDRQFILSSKKLLLSDSGFYLCAWSVLEGSGYTFGSGTRLTVV.

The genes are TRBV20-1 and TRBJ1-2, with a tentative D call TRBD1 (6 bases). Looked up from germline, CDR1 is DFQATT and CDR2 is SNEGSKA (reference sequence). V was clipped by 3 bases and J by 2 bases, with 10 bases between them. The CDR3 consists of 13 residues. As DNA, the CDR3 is TGCAGTGCTAGCAACAGGGAAAACTATGGCTACACCTTC. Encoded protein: CSASNRENYGYTF.

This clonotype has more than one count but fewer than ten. DNA for the CDR3: TGTGCCAGCAGCGCCGGGTCCGAGAATCAGCCCCAGCATTTT. Translating gives CASSAGSENQPQHF. J is TRBJ1-5 and V is TRBV9, with D unclear. From germline, CDR1 is SGDLS and CDR2 YYNGEE. V was clipped by 3 bases and J by 4 bases, with 11 bases between them. The CDR3 is 14 amino acids.

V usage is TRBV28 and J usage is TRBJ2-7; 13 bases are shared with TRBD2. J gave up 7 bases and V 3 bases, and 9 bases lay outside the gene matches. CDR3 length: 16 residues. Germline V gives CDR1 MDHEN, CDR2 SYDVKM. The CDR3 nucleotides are TGTGCCAGCAGTTTCTGGACTAGCGGGAGAAGGAATGAGCAGTACTTC. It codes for CASSFWTSGRRNEQYF. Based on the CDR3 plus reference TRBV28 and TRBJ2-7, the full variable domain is DVKVTQSSRYLVKRTGEKVFLECVQDMDHENMFWYRQDPGLGLRLIYFSYDVKMKEKGDIPEGYSVSREKKERFSLILESASTNQTSMYLCASSFWTSGRRNEQYFGPGTRLTVT.

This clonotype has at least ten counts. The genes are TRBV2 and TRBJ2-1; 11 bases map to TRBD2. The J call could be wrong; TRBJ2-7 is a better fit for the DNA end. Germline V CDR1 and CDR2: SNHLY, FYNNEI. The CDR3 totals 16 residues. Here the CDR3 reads CASSTLAGGSYNEQYF. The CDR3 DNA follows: TGTGCCAGCAGCACTCTAGCGGGGGGCTCCTACAATGAGCAGTACTTC.

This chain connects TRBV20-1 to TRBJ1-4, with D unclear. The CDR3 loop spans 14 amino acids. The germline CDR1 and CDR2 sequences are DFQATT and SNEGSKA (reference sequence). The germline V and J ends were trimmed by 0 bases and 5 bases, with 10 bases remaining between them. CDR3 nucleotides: TGCAGTGCTAGAGACCCCGGAGGGAATGAAAAACTGTTTTTT. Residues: CSARDPGGNEKLFF.

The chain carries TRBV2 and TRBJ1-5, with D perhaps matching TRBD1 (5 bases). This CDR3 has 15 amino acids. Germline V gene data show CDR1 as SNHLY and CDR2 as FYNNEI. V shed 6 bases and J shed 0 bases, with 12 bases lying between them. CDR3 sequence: CASSRDLHSNQPQHF. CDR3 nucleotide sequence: TGTGCCAGCAGCCGGGACCTCCATAGCAATCAGCCCCAGCATTTT.

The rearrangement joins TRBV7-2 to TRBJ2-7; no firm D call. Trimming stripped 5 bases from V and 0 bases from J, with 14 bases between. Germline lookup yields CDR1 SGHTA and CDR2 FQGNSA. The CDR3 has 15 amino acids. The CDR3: CASSPNRASSYEQYF. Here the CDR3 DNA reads TGTGCCAGCAGCCCCAATAGGGCAAGCTCCTACGAGCAGTACTTC.

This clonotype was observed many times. The CDR3 DNA sequence: TGTGCCAGCAGTTTGTCAGGGGTCGAGCAGTACTTC. It codes for CASSLSGVEQYF. The rearrangement links TRBV12-3 or TRBV12-4 to TRBJ2-7, with D possibly matching TRBD1 (6 bases). The CDR3 has 12 residues. With 3 bases removed from V and 6 bases from J, the gap between germline ends came to 9 bases.

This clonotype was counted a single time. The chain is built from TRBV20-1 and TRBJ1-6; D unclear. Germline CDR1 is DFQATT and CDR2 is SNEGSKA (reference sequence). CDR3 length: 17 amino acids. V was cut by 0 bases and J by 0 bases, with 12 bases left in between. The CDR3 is CSARDWHGSSYNSPLHF. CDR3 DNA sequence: TGCAGTGCTAGAGATTGGCACGGGAGCTCCTATAATTCACCCCTCCACTTT.

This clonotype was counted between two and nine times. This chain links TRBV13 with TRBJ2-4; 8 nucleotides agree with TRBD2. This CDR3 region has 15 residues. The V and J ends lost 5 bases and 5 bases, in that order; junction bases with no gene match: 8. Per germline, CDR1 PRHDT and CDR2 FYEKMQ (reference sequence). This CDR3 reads CASSQESGSQNIQYF. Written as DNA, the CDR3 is TGTGCCAGCAGCCAAGAAAGCGGGAGTCAAAACATTCAGTACTTC. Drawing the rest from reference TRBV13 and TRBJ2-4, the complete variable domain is AAGVIQSPRHLIKEKRETATLKCYPIPRHDTVYWYQQGPGQDPQFLISFYEKMQSDKGSIPDRFSAQQFSDYHSELNMSSLELGDSALYFCASSQESGSQNIQYFGAGTRLSVL.

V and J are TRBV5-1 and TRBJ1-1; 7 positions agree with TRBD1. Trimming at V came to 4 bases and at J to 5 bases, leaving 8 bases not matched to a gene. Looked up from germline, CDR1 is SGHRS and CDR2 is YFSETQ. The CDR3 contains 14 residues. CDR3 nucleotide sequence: TGCGCCAGCAGCCTGGACAGGCGAGATACTGAAGCTTTCTTT. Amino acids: CASSLDRRDTEAFF. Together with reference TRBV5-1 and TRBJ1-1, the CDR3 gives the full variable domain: KAGVTQTPRYLIKTRGQQVTLSCSPISGHRSVSWYQQTPGQGLQFLFEYFSETQRNKGNFPGRFSGRQFSNSRSEMNVSTLELGDSALYLCASSLDRRDTEAFFGQGTRLTVV.

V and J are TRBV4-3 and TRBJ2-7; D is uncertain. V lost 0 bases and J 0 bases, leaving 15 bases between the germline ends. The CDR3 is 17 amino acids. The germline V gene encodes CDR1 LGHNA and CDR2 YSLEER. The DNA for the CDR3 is TGCGCCAGCAGCCAAGACAGTTACACGACGAGCTCCTACGAGCAGTACTTC. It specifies CASSQDSYTTSSYEQYF.

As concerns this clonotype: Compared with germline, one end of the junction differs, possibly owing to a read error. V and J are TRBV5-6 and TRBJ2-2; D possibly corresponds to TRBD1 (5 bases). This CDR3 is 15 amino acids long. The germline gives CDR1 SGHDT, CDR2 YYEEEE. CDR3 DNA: TGTGCCAGCAGCTTGGTAGGGGCGAACAGCGGGGAGCTGTTTTTT. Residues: CASSLVGANSGELFF. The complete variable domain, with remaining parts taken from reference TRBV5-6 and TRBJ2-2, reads DAGVTQSPTHLIKTRGQQVTLRCSPKSGHDTVSWYQQALGQGPQFIFQYYEEEERQRGNFPDRFSGHQFPNYSSELNVNALLLGDSALYLCASSLVGANSGELFFGEGSRLTVL.